The 14 T cell receptor beta chains given below trace back to one sample, sequenced in a study of cytomegalovirus exposure and HLA in healthy donors. 60 Vbeta and 13 Jbeta primers were used in PCR. Libraries were prepared by immunoSEQ multiplex PCR; TCRdb keeps only in-frame clonotypes and omits some of them. The sample records roughly 100,000 clones, 75% to 80% being singletons. Material for sequencing was PBMCs. The receptors shown here come from a man in his 60s in good health and CMV-seropositive.

The chain has TRBV4-1 and TRBJ1-4; D might be TRBD1 (6 bases). The CDR3 is 22 residues long. Trimming took 0 bases from V and 0 from J, leaving 26 bases between them. Germline V gives CDR1 MGHRA, CDR2 YSYEKL. The CDR3 reads CASSQDYVSSGQILATNEKLFF. CDR3 nucleotide sequence: TGCGCCAGCAGCCAAGATTATGTGAGCTCCGGACAGATTCTTGCAACTAATGAAAAACTGTTTTTT.

This sequence joins TRBV18 and TRBJ2-2; 10 nucleotides align to TRBD1. The CDR3 totals 15 residues. Germline CDR1 is KGHSH and CDR2 is LQKENI. The V segment lost 3 bases and the J segment 5 bases; nucleotides outside the gene matches: 3. The CDR3 here is CASSPLGQGTGELFF. The CDR3 DNA is TGTGCCAGCTCACCCCTGGGACAGGGGACCGGGGAGCTGTTTTTT.

The V and J genes are TRBV4-3 and TRBJ2-5; 13 bases line up with TRBD2. The CDR3 totals 19 residues. V lost 8 bases and J lost 5; bases outside the gene matches: 20. Germline V gene sequence: CDR1 LGHNA, CDR2 YSLEER. The CDR3 is CASSYTSGLAGSAIETQYF. The CDR3 nucleotides read TGCGCCAGCTCGTATACGTCGGGACTAGCGGGGTCCGCGATTGAGACCCAGTACTTC.

The V gene is TRBV5-1, the J gene TRBJ1-5; 8 bases match TRBD1. Germline trimming cut 4 bases from V and 7 bases from J; bases unmatched to any gene: 7. The CDR3 sequence is 14 residues long. CDR1 SGHRS and CDR2 YFSETQ come from the germline V gene. The chain's CDR3 is CASSTTGGDQPQHF. As DNA, the CDR3 is TGCGCCAGCAGCACTACAGGGGGAGACCAGCCCCAGCATTTT. Full variable domain (missing parts from reference TRBV5-1 and TRBJ1-5): KAGVTQTPRYLIKTRGQQVTLSCSPISGHRSVSWYQQTPGQGLQFLFEYFSETQRNKGNFPGRFSGRQFSNSRSEMNVSTLELGDSALYLCASSTTGGDQPQHFGDGTRLSIL.

This clone was counted only a few times. The chain uses TRBV27 and TRBJ2-7, with 7 bases aligning to TRBD1. Trimming at V came to 6 bases and at J to 2 bases, leaving 7 bases not matched to a gene. Germline V lookup: CDR1 MNHEY, CDR2 SMNVEV (reference sequence). The CDR3 loop spans 14 amino acids. The CDR3 coding sequence is TGTGCCAGCAGACCGGGACAGTTTGCCTACGAGCAGTACTTC. Residues: CASRPGQFAYEQYF.

The V and J genes are TRBV5-4 and TRBJ1-2, with D hard to call. Germline V gene sequence: CDR1 SGHNT, CDR2 YYREEE (reference sequence). Trimming shortened V by 1 base and J by 2 bases, and 9 bases separated the two germline ends. This CDR3 comprises 14 residues. CDR3 bases: TGTGCCAGCAGCTTGCCGGGAGGGAACTATGGCTACACCTTC. Translation: CASSLPGGNYGYTF. The full variable domain, completed using reference TRBV5-4 and TRBJ1-2, is ETGVTQSPTHLIKTRGQQVTLRCSSQSGHNTVSWYQQALGQGPQFIFQYYREEENGRGNFPPRFSGLQFPNYSSELNVNALELDDSALYLCASSLPGGNYGYTFGSGTRLTVV.

The rearrangement links TRBV5-1 to TRBJ2-7; D is perhaps TRBD1 (6 bases). Germline assignment: CDR1 SGHRS and CDR2 YFSETQ. V lost 0 bases and J lost 3, with 16 bases in between. This CDR3 has 16 amino acids. CDR3 in DNA: TGCGCCAGCAGCTTGGGAAATGAGGGGACAATCTACGAGCAGTACTTC. Its protein product is CASSLGNEGTIYEQYF. The variable domain in full, with the rest retrieved from reference TRBV5-1 and TRBJ2-7, is KAGVTQTPRYLIKTRGQQVTLSCSPISGHRSVSWYQQTPGQGLQFLFEYFSETQRNKGNFPGRFSGRQFSNSRSEMNVSTLELGDSALYLCASSLGNEGTIYEQYFGPGTRLTVT.

This clone has only one observation. V is TRBV19 and J is TRBJ1-2, with 7 bases identical to TRBD1. Germline assignment: CDR1 LNHDA and CDR2 SQIVND (reference sequence). Unmatched junction bases numbered 4, after V lost 1 base and J lost 5 bases. The CDR3 runs to 14 residues. In DNA form, the CDR3 reads TGTGCCAGTAGTATAGTACAGGGGAAGTATGGCTACACCTTC. It specifies CASSIVQGKYGYTF.

The chain links TRBV5-5 to TRBJ1-5; maybe TRBD1 (6 bases). The CDR3 totals 15 residues. The V end was cut by 2 bases, the J end by 4 bases, with 13 bases between. In germline, CDR1 is SGHKS, CDR2 YYEKEE (reference sequence). The CDR3 reads CASSFSDSPNQPQHF. CDR3 in DNA: TGTGCCAGCAGCTTCTCGGACAGCCCGAATCAGCCCCAGCATTTT.

The chain has TRBV7-9 and TRBJ2-5; TRBD1 aligns across 8 bases. The CDR3 consists of 15 residues. The trim removed 5 bases at V and 7 bases at J, leaving 12 bases unmatched. CDR1 is SEHNR and CDR2 is FQNEAQ in the germline V gene (reference sequence). CDR3 amino acids: CASSPKGQGLGTQYF. CDR3 nucleotide sequence: TGTGCCAGCAGCCCCAAAGGACAGGGATTAGGGACCCAGTACTTC.

The V call is TRBV11-2, the J call TRBJ1-5; D remains unclear. Germline CDR1 and CDR2: SGHAT and FQNNGV. The CDR3 is 13 residues long. The V end lost 0 bases, the J end lost 5 bases, and 5 bases lay between the germline ends. The CDR3 is CASSLDLYQPQHF. The CDR3 nucleotides read TGTGCCAGCAGCTTAGATTTATATCAGCCCCAGCATTTT.

The chain links TRBV5-1 to TRBJ2-5; 7 bases fit TRBD1. The DNA matches TRBJ2-7 better at its end, which makes the J call doubtful. From germline, CDR1 is SGHRS and CDR2 YFSETQ. The CDR3 is made up of 15 amino acids. The CDR3 DNA reads as TGCGCCAGCAGCCGGACCGGGACAGACTCCTACGAGCAGTACTTC. Protein: CASSRTGTDSYEQYF.

The chain recombines TRBV11-3 with TRBJ2-7, with 8 bases fitting TRBD1. CDR3 length: 12 amino acids. V shed 7 bases, J shed 6 bases, and the junction held 5 bases outside the gene matches. Germline V lookup: CDR1 SGHNT, CDR2 YENEEA. CDR3 sequence reads: CASNPTGGEQYF. The CDR3 nucleotides read TGTGCCAGCAATCCAACAGGGGGCGAGCAGTACTTC.

The rearrangement links TRBV11-2 to TRBJ2-1; 7 bases map to TRBD1. From germline, CDR1 is SGHAT and CDR2 FQNNGV. V lost 7 bases and J lost 9; bases outside the gene matches: 15. The CDR3 spans 15 residues. CDR3 DNA sequence: TGTGCCAGCACCGATCTAGGGCAAGGGGGCGGTGAGCAGTTCTTC. As protein: CASTDLGQGGGEQFF.